The clone carrying this T cell receptor (beta chain) occurred a few times. The antigen is unknown. Germline V gene data show CDR1 as SGHTA and CDR2 as FQGTGA. This CDR3 region has 15 residues. Trimming took 5 bases from V and 8 from J; bases not matched to a gene: 10. This entry belongs to a study of T cell repertoires in cytomegalovirus infection. Study-wide background: The study used recently identified HLA-C-restricted and well-studied HLA-B-restricted CMV epitopes.

TCRdb recomputed calls from the reads with MiXCR, one row per CDR3 protein. The sample has approximately 110,000 distinct CDR3 sequences; around 31% are singletons. Study conclusions and caveats: Public TCR beta family frequency separated CMV-and-HLA carriers, including in an independent cohort.

The receptor was derived from a human donor in good health (CMV status not recorded). Some clones in this sample may be carry-over from other donors' samples. The V and J genes are TRBV7-3 and TRBJ2-1, with TRBD1 matching over 9 bases. The starting material was CD8+ T cells from cultured PBMCs, obtained from culture after CMV antigen stimulation. The CDR3 spells CASSVVDRGRDEQFF. The CDR3 coding sequence is TGTGCCAGCAGCGTAGTGGACAGGGGCAGGGATGAGCAGTTCTTC.